This T cell receptor beta chain comes out of a study of blood T cell repertoires in COVID-19 (TCRdb year 2020). Looking at the study overall: The collaborator samples originated in the United States, Italy and Spain and spanned the acute and convalescent phases of COVID-19. The prospective study material was composed of cDNA or gDNA derived from T cells, B-cell-depleted T cells, or PBMCs. Deeply sampled blood TCRbeta repertoires from subjects exposed to, actively infected with, or recovered from COVID-19 were included in the dataset. The repertoires were released in a freely available public database intended as a resource for research on the immune response to SARS-CoV-2. The samples were drawn from the first 160 participants of the ongoing ImmuneRACE study and from 950 to 1,500 subjects provided by 6 global collaborators. Nearly every sample came with metadata listing a de-identified subject ID, COVID-19 status, age in years and sex. HLA class I and class II types, where available, came from metadata supplied by the sample provider rather than from assay-based typing.

As regards this clone: Its antigen remains unidentified. Base qualities were left out, and no much larger clone turns up one base away.

Overall study results and their limits: The quantity of clinical and demographic metadata differed by source and by participant and was supplied without curation.

Participants in the prospective study were enrolled through a virtual design, were aged roughly 18 to 95 years, and lived in 20 to 30 United States geographic areas. In the prospective study, cohorts were assigned on the basis of participant-reported clinical history obtained from a screening survey and a study questionnaire. Recovered participants in ImmuneRACE Cohort 3 were defined by two consecutive negative NP/OP PCR tests, clearance by a healthcare professional, or resolution of symptoms. Each participant in the prospective study had whole blood, serum and a nasopharyngeal or oropharyngeal swab collected by mobile phlebotomists. Participants in the prospective study had the option to provide additional blood draws and questionnaires over a roughly two-month period. Before DNA extraction, prospective study blood samples were shipped either frozen or at room temperature. TCRbeta CDR3 regions were amplified from genomic DNA using the immunoSEQ Assay, a bias-controlled multiplex PCR. The paper's processing steps were these. Nucleated cell counts per sample were estimated from amplification of reference gene primers within the assay. Sequence reads were collapsed and filtered to measure the absolute abundance of every unique TCRbeta CDR3 rearrangement. Productive Simpson clonality was computed per sample as the square root of Simpson's diversity index over productive rearrangements. TCRdb carries this immuneACCESS record with in-frame sequences only. Its versions omit some clonotypes, under half of them owing to an unresolved V gene in the studies checked, with the rest unexplained. That table gives V, J and clone size, and the DNA gave D and trimming. Present in this sample are under 200,000 clones, 80% to 85% of which were seen just once. About an eighth of the sample belongs to the ten largest clones.

This receptor was obtained from a woman aged 60-75 years who had recovered from COVID-19. Sequencing input: PBMCs or T cells enriched from blood (not recorded which).

This receptor has the CDR3 CASMTGVAGELFF. The DNA reads as follows: TGCGCCAGCATGACAGGGGTGGCCGGGGAGCTGTTTTTT. The receptor chain draws on TRBV10-2 and TRBJ2-2, and 8 junctional nucleotides match TRBD1. CDR1 and CDR2 were assigned from the germline V gene as WSHSY and SAAADI. The CDR3 holds 13 amino acids from the cysteine to the phenylalanine. The read is trimmed to its CDR3 DNA, 39 bases read in frame from base 1. V and J are trimmed by 7 bases and 6 bases, and the gene matches miss 4 bases of the junction.